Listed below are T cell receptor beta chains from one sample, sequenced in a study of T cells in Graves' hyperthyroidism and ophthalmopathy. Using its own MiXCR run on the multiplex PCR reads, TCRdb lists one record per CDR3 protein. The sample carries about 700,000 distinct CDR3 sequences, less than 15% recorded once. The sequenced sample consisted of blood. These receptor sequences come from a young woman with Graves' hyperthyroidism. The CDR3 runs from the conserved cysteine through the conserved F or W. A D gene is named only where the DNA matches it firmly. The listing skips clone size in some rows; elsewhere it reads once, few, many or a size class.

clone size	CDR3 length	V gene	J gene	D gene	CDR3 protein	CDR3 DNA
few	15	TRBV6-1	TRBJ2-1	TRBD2	CASSEGTSGNDEQFF	TGTGCCAGCAGTGAAGGGACTAGCGGGAACGATGAGCAGTTCTTC
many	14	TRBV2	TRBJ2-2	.	CASRRAPLTWELFF	TGTGCCAGCCGGAGGGCACCACTCACGTGGGAGCTGTTTTTT
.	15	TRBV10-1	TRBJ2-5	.	CASSGHRGPRETQYF	TGCGCCAGCAGTGGTCACCGGGGCCCGAGAGAGACCCAGTACTTC
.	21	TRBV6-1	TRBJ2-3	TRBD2	CASSEFLASGRAGSNTDTQYF	TGTGCCAGCAGTGAATTTCTGGCTAGCGGGAGGGCCGGATCCAACACAGATACGCAGTATTTT
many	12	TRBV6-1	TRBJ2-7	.	CASSRGTDEQYF	TGTGCCAGCAGCCGCGGGACAGACGAGCAGTACTTC
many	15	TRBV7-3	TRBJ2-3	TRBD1	CASSPGTGYPDTQYF	TGTGCCAGCAGCCCCGGGACAGGGTACCCAGATACGCAGTATTTT
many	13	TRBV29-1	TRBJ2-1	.	CSVEDLWNNEQFF	TGCAGCGTTGAAGATCTGTGGAACAATGAGCAGTTCTTC
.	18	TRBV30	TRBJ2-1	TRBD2	CAWRGLAGGGGSYNEQFF	TGTGCCTGGAGAGGACTAGCGGGAGGGGGAGGCTCCTACAATGAGCAGTTCTTC
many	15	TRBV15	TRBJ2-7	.	CATSRDRTSVYEQYF	TGTGCCACCAGCAGAGATCGCACTAGTGTATACGAGCAGTACTTC
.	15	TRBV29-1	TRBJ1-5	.	CSVESTRTRNQPQHF	TGCAGCGTTGAGTCCACCAGGACCAGAAATCAGCCCCAGCATTTT
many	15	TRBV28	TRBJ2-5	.	CASSSGTQGQETQYF	TGTGCCAGCAGCTCCGGGACCCAAGGCCAAGAGACCCAGTACTTC
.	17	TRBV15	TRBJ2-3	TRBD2	CATSRWGATSGTDTQYF	TGTGCCACCAGCAGATGGGGGGCGACTAGCGGCACAGATACGCAGTATTTT
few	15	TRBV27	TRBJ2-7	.	CASRRVGTQTTEQYF	TGTGCCAGCAGGAGAGTTGGGACACAGACTACCGAGCAGTACTTC
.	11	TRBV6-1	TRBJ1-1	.	CASSSGREAFF	TGTGCCAGCAGTTCAGGGCGTGAAGCTTTCTTT
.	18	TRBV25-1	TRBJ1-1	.	CASSDWSRDGMMNTEAFF	TGTGCCAGCAGTGATTGGTCCAGGGATGGGATGATGAACACTGAAGCTTTCTTT
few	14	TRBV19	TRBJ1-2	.	CASSPGTRWGGYTF	TGTGCCAGTAGTCCGGGGACCAGATGGGGTGGCTACACCTTC
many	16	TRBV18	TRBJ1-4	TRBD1	CASSPPGDRATEKLFF	TGTGCCAGCTCACCGCCCGGGGACAGGGCCACCGAAAAACTGTTTTTT
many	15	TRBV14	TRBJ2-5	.	CASSQDMGRAETQYF	TGTGCCAGCAGCCAAGATATGGGCAGGGCCGAGACCCAGTACTTC
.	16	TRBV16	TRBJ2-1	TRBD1	CASSQRSGQGNYHQFF	TGTGCCAGCAGCCAACGCTCGGGACAGGGGAACTACCATCAGTTCTTC
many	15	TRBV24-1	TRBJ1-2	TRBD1	CATSDPDRGDYGYTF	TGTGCCACCAGTGACCCTGACAGGGGAGACTATGGCTACACCTTC
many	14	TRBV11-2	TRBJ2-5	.	CASSLMADQETQYF	TGTGCCAGCAGCTTAATGGCGGACCAAGAGACCCAGTACTTC
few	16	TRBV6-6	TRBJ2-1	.	CASSYSVISSYNEQFF	TGTGCCAGCAGTTACAGCGTAATCAGCTCCTACAATGAGCAGTTCTTC
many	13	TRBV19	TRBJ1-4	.	CASSRVANEKLFF	TGTGCCAGTTCCAGGGTGGCTAATGAAAAACTGTTTTTT
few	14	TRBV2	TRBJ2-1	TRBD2	CASTDELADNEQFF	TGTGCCAGCACGGATGAACTAGCGGACAATGAGCAGTTCTTC
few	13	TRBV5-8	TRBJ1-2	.	CASNADSRYGYTF	TGTGCCAGCAACGCGGACTCTCGCTATGGCTACACCTTC
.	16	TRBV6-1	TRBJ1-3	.	CASGGHWMPSGNTIYF	TGTGCCAGCGGGGGACACTGGATGCCCTCTGGAAACACCATATATTTT
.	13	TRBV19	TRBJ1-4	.	CASSRQAGEKLFF	TGTGCCAGTAGTCGGCAGGCTGGCGAAAAACTGTTTTTT
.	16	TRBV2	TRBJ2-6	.	CASSESRNSGANVLTF	TGTGCCAGCAGTGAGAGTCGTAACTCTGGGGCCAACGTCCTGACTTTC
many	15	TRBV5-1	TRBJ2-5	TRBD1	CASSSPGTAEETQYF	TGCGCCAGCAGCTCTCCCGGGACAGCAGAAGAGACCCAGTACTTC
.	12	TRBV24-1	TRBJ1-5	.	CATSDLLGRQHF	TGTGCCACCAGTGATTTGCTTGGGCGCCAGCATTTT
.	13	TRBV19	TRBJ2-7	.	CASREGATYEQYF	TGTGCCAGTAGGGAGGGGGCAACCTACGAGCAGTACTTC
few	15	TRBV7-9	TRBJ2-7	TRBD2	CASNGEGRPSYEQYF	TGTGCCAGCAACGGGGAGGGCAGACCCTCCTACGAGCAGTACTTC
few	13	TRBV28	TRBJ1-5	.	CAGGTLPNQPQHF	TGTGCCGGCGGGACATTGCCTAATCAGCCCCAGCATTTT
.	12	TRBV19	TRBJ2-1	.	CASSMELGEQFF	TGTGCCAGTAGTATGGAACTCGGTGAGCAGTTCTTC
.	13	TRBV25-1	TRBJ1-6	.	CASSDSDRRALHF	TGTGCCAGCAGTGACTCGGACCGCCGAGCCCTCCACTTT
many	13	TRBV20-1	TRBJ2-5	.	CSARDRAQETQYF	TGCAGTGCTAGAGACAGGGCCCAAGAGACCCAGTACTTC
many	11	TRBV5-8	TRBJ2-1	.	CASSLVGSEFF	TGTGCCAGCAGCTTGGTGGGAAGCGAGTTCTTC
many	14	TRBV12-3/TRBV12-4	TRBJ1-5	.	CASSPSGHNQPQHF	TGTGCCAGCAGCCCATCGGGACATAACCAGCCCCAGCATTTT
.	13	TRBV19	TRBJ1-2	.	CASSISANYGYTF	TGTGCCAGTAGTATCTCAGCTAACTATGGCTACACCTTC
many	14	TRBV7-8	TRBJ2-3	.	CASSLVGFTDTQYF	TGTGCCAGCAGCTTAGTAGGGTTCACAGATACGCAGTATTTT
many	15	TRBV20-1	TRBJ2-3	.	CSATDTAGSTDTQYF	TGCAGTGCTACCGACACTGCGGGCTCCACAGATACGCAGTATTTT
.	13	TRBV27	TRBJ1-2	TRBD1	CASSRGTEYGYTF	TGTGCCAGCAGCCGAGGGACAGAATATGGCTACACCTTC